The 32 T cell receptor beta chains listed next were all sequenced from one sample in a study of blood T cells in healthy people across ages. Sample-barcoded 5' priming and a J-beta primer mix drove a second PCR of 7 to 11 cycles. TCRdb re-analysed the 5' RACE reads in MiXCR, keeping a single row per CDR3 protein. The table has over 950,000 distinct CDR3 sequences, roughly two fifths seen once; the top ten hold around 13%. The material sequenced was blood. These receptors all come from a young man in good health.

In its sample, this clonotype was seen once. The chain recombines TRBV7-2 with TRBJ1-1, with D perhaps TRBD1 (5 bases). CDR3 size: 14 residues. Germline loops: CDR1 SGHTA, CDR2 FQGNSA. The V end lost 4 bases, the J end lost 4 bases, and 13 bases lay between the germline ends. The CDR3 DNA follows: TGTGCCAGCAGCTCACAATTGGGGGGCACTGAAGCTTTCTTT. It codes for CASSSQLGGTEAFF.

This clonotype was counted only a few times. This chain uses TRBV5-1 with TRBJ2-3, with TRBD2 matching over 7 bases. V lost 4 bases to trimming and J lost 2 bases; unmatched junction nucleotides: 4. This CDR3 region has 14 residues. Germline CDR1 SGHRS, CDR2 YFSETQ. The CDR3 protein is CASSPGTITDTQYF. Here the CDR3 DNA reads TGCGCCAGCAGCCCGGGGACTATCACAGATACGCAGTATTTT.

The CDR3 coding sequence is TGTGCCAGCAGCCTTGGACAGGGGGGAGTAACGCAGTATTTT. The encoded protein is CASSLGQGGVTQYF. The chain employs TRBV14 and TRBJ2-3, with 10 positions matching TRBD1. This CDR3 spans 14 amino acids. J was trimmed by 9 bases and V by 4 bases; bases with no gene match: 7. Germline V gives CDR1 SGHDN, CDR2 FVKESK.

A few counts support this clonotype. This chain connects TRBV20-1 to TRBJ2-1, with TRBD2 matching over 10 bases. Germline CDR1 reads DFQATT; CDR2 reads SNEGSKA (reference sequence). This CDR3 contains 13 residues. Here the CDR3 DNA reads TGCAGGCCACTAGCGGGGAAGCACAATGAGCAGTTCTTC. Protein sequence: CRPLAGKHNEQFF.

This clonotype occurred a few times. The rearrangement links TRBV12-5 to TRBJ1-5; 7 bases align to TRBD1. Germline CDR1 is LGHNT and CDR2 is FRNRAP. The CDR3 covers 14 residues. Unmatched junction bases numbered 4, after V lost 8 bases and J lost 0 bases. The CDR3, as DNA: TGTGCTAGTTTACAGGGGATTAGCAATCAGCCCCAGCATTTT. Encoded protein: CASLQGISNQPQHF.

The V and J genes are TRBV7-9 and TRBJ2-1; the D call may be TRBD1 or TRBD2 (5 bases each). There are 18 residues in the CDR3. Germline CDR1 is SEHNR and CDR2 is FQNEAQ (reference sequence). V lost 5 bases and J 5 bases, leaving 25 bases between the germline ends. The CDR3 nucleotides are TGTGCCAGCAGCGTAAAAACTCCGGGACCCCTGACTAACAATGAGCAGTTCTTC. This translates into CASSVKTPGPLTNNEQFF.

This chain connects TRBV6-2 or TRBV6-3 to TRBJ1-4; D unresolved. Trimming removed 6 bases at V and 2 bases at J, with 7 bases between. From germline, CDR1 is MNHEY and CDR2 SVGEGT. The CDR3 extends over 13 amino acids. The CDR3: CASSRRTNEKLFF. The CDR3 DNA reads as TGTGCCAGCAGCCGACGGACTAATGAAAAACTGTTTTTT.

CDR3 nucleotide sequence: TGCGCCAGCAGCCAATCGCGACAGGGGTCCTACAATGAGCAGTACTTC. Translating it yields CASSQSRQGSYNEQYF. This sequence joins TRBV4-1 and TRBJ2-5, with 8 bases fitting TRBD1. Germline trimming cut 2 bases from V and 11 bases from J; bases unmatched to any gene: 16. This CDR3 is 16 amino acids long. Per germline, CDR1 MGHRA and CDR2 YSYEKL.

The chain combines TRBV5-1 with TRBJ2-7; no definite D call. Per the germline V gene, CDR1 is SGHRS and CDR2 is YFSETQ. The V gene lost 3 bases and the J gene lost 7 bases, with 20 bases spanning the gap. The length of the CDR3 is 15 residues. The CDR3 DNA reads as TGCGCCAGCAGCTATGATAACGGGCTAAACAATGAGCAGTACTTC. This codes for CASSYDNGLNNEQYF.

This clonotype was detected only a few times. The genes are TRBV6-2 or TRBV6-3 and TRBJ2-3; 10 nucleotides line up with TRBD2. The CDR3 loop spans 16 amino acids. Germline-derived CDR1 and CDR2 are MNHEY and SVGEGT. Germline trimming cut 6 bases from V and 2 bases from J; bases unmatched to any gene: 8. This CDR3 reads CASSLPSGSPTDTQYF. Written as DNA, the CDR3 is TGTGCCAGCAGCCTACCTAGCGGGAGTCCCACAGATACGCAGTATTTT.

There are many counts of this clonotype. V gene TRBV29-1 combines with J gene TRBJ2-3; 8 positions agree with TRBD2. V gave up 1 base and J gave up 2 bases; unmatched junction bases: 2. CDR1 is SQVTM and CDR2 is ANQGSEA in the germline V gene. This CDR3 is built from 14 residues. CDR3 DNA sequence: TGCAGCGTTGAAGGTAGCGGGGTCACAGATACGCAGTATTTT. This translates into CSVEGSGVTDTQYF.

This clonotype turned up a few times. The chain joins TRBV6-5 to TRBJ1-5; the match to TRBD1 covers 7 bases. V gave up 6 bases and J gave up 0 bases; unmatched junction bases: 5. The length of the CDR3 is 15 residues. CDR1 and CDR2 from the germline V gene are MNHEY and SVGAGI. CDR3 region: CASRTGTASNQPQHF. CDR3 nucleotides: TGTGCCAGCAGGACCGGGACAGCTAGCAATCAGCCCCAGCATTTT.

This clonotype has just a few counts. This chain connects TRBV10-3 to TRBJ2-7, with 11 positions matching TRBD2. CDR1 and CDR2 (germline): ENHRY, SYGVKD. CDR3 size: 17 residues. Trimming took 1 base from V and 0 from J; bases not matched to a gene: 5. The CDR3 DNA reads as TGTGCCATCAGTGAGTTGGGGACTAGCGGACGCTCCTACGAGCAGTACTTC. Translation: CAISELGTSGRSYEQYF.

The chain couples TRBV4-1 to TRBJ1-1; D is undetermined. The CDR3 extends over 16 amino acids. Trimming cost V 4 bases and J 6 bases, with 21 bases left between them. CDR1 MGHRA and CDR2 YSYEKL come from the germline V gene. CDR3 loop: CASSPEPGEWGPEAFF. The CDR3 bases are TGCGCCAGCAGCCCGGAGCCCGGAGAATGGGGTCCTGAAGCTTTCTTT.

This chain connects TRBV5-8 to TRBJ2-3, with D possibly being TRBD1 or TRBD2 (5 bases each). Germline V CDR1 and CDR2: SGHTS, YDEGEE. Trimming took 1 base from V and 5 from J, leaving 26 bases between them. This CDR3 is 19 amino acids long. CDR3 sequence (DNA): TGTGCCAGCAGCTTGTATAGATCGGGGTCCCCACCGAGGGGAGATACGCAGTATTTT. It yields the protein CASSLYRSGSPPRGDTQYF.

The CDR3 spells CASSLDGGSYGYTF. The CDR3 nucleotides read TGCGCCAGCAGCTTGGATGGAGGCAGCTATGGCTACACCTTC. V is TRBV5-1 and J is TRBJ1-2, with D uncertain. This CDR3 has 14 amino acids. From germline, CDR1 is SGHRS and CDR2 YFSETQ. V shed 0 bases and J shed 4 bases, with 10 bases lying between them.

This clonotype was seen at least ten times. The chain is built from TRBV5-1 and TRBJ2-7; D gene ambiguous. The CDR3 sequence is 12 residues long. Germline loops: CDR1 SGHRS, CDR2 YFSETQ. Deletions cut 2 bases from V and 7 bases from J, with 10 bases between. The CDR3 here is CASSFHSTEQYF. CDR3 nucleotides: TGCGCCAGCAGCTTTCATTCTACGGAGCAGTACTTC.

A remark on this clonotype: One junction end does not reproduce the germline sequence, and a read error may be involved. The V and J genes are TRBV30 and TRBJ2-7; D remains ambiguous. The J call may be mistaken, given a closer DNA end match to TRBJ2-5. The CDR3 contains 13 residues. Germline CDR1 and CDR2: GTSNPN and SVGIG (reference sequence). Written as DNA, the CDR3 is TGTGCCTGGAGTGTACTCAGGCAAGGGACCCAGTACTTC. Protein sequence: CAWSVLRQGTQYF.

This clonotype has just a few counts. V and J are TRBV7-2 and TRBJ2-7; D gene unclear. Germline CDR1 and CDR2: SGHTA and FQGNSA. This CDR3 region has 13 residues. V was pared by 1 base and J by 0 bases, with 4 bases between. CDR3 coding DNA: TGTGCCAGCAGCTTAGACACCTCCTACGAGCAGTACTTC. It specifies CASSLDTSYEQYF.

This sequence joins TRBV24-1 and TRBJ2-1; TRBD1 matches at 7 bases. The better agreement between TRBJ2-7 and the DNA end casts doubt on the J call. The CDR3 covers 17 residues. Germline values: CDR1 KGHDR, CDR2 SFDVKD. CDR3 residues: CATSDLQGPSSYNEQYF. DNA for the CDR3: TGTGCCACCAGTGATCTACAGGGGCCAAGCTCCTACAATGAGCAGTACTTC.

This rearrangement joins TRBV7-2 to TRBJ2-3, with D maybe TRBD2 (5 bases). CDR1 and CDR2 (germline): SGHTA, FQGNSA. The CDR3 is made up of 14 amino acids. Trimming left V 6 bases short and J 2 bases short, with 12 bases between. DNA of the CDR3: TGTGCCAGCAGAGACGGGATGAACACAGATACGCAGTATTTT. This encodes CASRDGMNTDTQYF.

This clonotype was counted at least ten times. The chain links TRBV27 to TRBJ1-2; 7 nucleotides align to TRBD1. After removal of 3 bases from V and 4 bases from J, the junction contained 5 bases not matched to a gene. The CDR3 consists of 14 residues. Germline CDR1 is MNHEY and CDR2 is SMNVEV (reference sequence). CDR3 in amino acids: CASSFQGGAYGYTF. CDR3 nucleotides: TGTGCCAGCAGTTTTCAGGGGGGTGCCTATGGCTACACCTTC.

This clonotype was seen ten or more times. CDR3 sequence (DNA): TGTGCCAGCAGCCGTAGTGACTCCGGCTACACCTTC. It specifies CASSRSDSGYTF. V is TRBV7-2 and J is TRBJ1-2; D unclear. V lost 5 bases and J 8 bases, leaving 12 bases between the germline ends. The CDR3 spans 12 residues. CDR1 SGHTA and CDR2 FQGNSA come from the germline V gene. The variable domain in full, completed from reference TRBV7-2 and TRBJ1-2, reads GAGVSQSPSNKVTEKGKDVELRCDPISGHTALYWYRQSLGQGLEFLIYFQGNSAPDKSGLPSDRFSAERTGGSVSTLTIQRTQQEDSAVYLCASSRSDSGYTFGSGTRLTVV.

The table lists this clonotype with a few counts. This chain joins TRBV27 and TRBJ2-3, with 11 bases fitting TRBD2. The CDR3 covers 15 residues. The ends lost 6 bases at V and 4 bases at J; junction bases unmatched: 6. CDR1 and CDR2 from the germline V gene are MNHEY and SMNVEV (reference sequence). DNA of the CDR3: TGTGCCAGCAGACTAGCGGGGGCCTCCTCAGATACGCAGTATTTT. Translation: CASRLAGASSDTQYF.

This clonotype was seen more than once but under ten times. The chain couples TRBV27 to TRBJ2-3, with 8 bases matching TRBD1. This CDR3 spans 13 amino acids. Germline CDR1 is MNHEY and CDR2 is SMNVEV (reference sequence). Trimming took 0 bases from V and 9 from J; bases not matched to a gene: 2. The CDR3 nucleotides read TGTGCCAGCAGTTTATCCAGGGGGCGCACGCAGTATTTT. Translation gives CASSLSRGRTQYF.

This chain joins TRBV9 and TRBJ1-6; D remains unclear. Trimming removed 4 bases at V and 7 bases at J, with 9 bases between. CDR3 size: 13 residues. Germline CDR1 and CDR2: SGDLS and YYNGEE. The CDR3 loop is CASSYAGNSPLHF. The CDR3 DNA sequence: TGTGCCAGCAGCTACGCTGGAAATTCACCCCTCCACTTT.

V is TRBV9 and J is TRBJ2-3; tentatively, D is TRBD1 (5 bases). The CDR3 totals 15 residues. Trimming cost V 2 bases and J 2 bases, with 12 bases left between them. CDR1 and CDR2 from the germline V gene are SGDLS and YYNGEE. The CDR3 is CASSVRQNPTDTQYF. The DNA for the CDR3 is TGTGCCAGCAGCGTCAGACAGAACCCCACAGATACGCAGTATTTT.

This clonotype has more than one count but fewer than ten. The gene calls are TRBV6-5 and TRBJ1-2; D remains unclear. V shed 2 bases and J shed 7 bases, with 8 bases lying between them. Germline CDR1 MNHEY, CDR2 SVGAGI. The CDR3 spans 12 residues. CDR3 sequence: CASSYDATGYTF. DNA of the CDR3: TGTGCCAGCAGTTACGATGCTACTGGCTACACCTTC.

The DNA of the CDR3 is TGTGCCAGCAGCCAAAGAGACACTATGGAAGCTTTCTTT. Translated, it gives CASSQRDTMEAFF. The chain joins TRBV4-2 to TRBJ1-1, with D unclear. Trimming removed 2 bases at V and 8 bases at J, with 12 bases between. This CDR3 has 13 amino acids. Germline V lookup: CDR1 LGHNA, CDR2 YNFKEQ.

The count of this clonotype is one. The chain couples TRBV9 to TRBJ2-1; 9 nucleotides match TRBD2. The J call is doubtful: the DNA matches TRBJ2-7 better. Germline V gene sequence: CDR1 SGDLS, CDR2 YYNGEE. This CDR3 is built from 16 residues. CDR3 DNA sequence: TGTGCCAGCAGCCCTCCCGGGACTAGCCCCTACAATGAGCAGTACTTC. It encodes CASSPPGTSPYNEQYF.

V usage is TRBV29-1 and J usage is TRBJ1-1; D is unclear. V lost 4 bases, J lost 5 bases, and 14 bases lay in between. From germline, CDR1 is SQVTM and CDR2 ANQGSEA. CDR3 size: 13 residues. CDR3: CSVGVIGGTEAFF. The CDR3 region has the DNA TGCAGCGTTGGGGTGATAGGAGGTACTGAAGCTTTCTTT.

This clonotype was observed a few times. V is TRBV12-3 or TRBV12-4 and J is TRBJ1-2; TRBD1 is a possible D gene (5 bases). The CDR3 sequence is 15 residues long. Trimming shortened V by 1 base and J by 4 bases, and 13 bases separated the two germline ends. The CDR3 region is CASSLGVGTTYGYTF. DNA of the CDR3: TGTGCCAGCAGTTTAGGTGTGGGGACTACCTATGGCTACACCTTC.